Listed below are T cell receptor beta chains from one sample, sequenced in a study of OX40 agonist ivuxolimab in advanced cancers. The assay was immunoSEQ multiplex PCR, and TCRdb's table has in-frame clones only and misses some. The sample records tens of thousands of clones, 89% being singletons. This sample comprised CD4+ or CD8+ T cells sorted from blood, obtained in a trial of the OX40 agonist ivuxolimab. These TCRs come from an adult with an advanced solid tumor such as melanoma, head and neck, liver or kidney cancer. Each CDR3 is given with its conserved first and last residue. The D gene is left open where the match is weak. Not every row has a clone size; where given, it reads once, few, many or a size class.

j_call,clone_size,d_call,v_call,cdr3_aa,cdr3_nt
TRBJ2-4,NA,TRBD1,TRBV19,CASSMGGQGRIQYF,TGTGCCAGTAGTATGGGAGGACAGGGACGCATTCAGTACTTC
TRBJ1-3,NA,NA,TRBV7-3,CASSLTGAAGNTIYF,TGTGCCAGCAGCTTAACAGGGGCGGCGGGAAACACCATATATTTT
TRBJ2-5,once,NA,TRBV5-1,CASSLYAGHQETQYF,TGCGCCAGCAGCTTGTATGCGGGGCACCAAGAGACCCAGTACTTC
TRBJ2-1,few,TRBD1,TRBV4-1,CASSQTPGTGQGIGNEQFF,TGCGCCAGCAGCCAAACTCCAGGCACGGGACAGGGTATAGGGAATGAGCAGTTCTTC
TRBJ2-7,NA,NA,TRBV5-8,CASSLGTGKYEQYF,TGTGCCAGCAGCTTGGGGACGGGCAAATACGAGCAGTACTTC
TRBJ1-1,NA,NA,TRBV7-9,CASSLELLMNTEAFF,TGTGCCAGCAGCTTAGAATTACTGATGAACACTGAAGCTTTCTTT
TRBJ2-2,few,TRBD1,TRBV28,CASFRRGQGSAGELFF,TGTGCCAGCTTCAGGCGGGGACAGGGTAGCGCCGGGGAGCTGTTTTTT
TRBJ1-1,NA,TRBD1,TRBV19,CASSFTGGWTEAFF,TGTGCCAGTAGTTTTACAGGGGGATGGACTGAAGCTTTCTTT
TRBJ2-5,NA,TRBD1,TRBV5-4,CASSFLGQGASGETQYF,TGTGCCAGCAGCTTCCTCGGACAGGGGGCTTCCGGAGAGACCCAGTACTTC
TRBJ1-2,NA,NA,TRBV6-6,CASSPGNHGYTF,TGTGCCAGCAGCCCGGGAAACCATGGCTACACCTTC
TRBJ1-2,NA,NA,TRBV5-1,CASSLGQSVGYGYTF,TGCGCCAGCAGCTTGGGGCAGTCCGTGGGGTATGGCTACACCTTC
TRBJ1-5,NA,NA,TRBV5-1,CASSWGVYSNQPQHF,TGCGCCAGCAGCTGGGGGGTATATAGCAATCAGCCCCAGCATTTT
TRBJ2-2,NA,NA,TRBV27,CASSLRQGRVGELFF,TGTGCCAGCAGTTTGAGACAGGGGAGGGTCGGGGAGCTGTTTTTT
TRBJ1-5,NA,NA,TRBV29-1,CSVAGAMDQPQHF,TGCAGCGTAGCAGGGGCAATGGATCAGCCCCAGCATTTT
TRBJ2-3,NA,TRBD2,TRBV4-1,CASSQDLAGGQDTQYF,TGCGCCAGCAGCCAAGATCTAGCGGGGGGGCAGGATACGCAGTATTTT
TRBJ2-3,NA,TRBD1,TRBV29-1,CSVAGQGIDTQYF,TGCAGCGTGGCGGGACAGGGAATAGATACGCAGTATTTT
TRBJ1-2,once,NA,TRBV5-6,CASSLAGRYGYTF,TGTGCCAGCAGCTTGGCCGGGAGGTATGGCTACACCTTC
TRBJ2-3,NA,TRBD1,TRBV5-1,CASSLGRTGMTDTQYF,TGCGCCAGCAGCTTGGGGAGGACAGGGATGACAGATACGCAGTATTTT
TRBJ2-6,NA,NA,TRBV7-9,CASSSLGVRYPGANVLTF,TGTGCCAGCAGCTCCTTAGGGGTCAGGTATCCTGGGGCCAACGTCCTGACTTTC
TRBJ1-1,NA,NA,TRBV11-2,CASSLRFGGPTEAFF,TGTGCCAGCAGCTTGAGGTTCGGAGGGCCCACTGAAGCTTTCTTT
TRBJ2-5,NA,NA,TRBV9,CASTSGRGGRLETQYF,TGTGCCAGCACCTCCGGGCGTGGGGGGCGGTTAGAGACCCAGTACTTC
TRBJ1-2,NA,NA,TRBV28,CASSSLYVRGSGYTF,TGTGCCAGCAGTTCCCTCTACGTTCGAGGGAGTGGCTACACCTTC
TRBJ2-7,NA,TRBD2,TRBV5-5,CASSQTGLAGYEQYF,TGTGCCAGCAGCCAGACGGGACTAGCGGGATACGAGCAGTACTTC
TRBJ2-3,NA,NA,TRBV7-9,CASRDRTYTDTQYF,TGTGCCAGCAGGGACAGAACCTACACAGATACGCAGTATTTT
TRBJ1-3,NA,NA,TRBV5-4,CASSLVHGQDSGNTIYF,TGTGCCAGCAGCTTGGTGCACGGACAAGATTCTGGAAACACCATATATTTT
TRBJ2-2,NA,TRBD1,TRBV5-1,CASSFGTAGGELFF,TGCGCCAGCAGCTTCGGGACAGCTGGCGGGGAGCTGTTTTTT
TRBJ2-1,NA,TRBD2,TRBV28,CASRGTSSYNEQFF,TGTGCCAGCAGGGGGACTAGCAGCTACAATGAGCAGTTCTTC
TRBJ1-5,NA,NA,TRBV10-1,CARVQQENQPQHF,TGCGCCAGGGTTCAGCAGGAGAATCAGCCCCAGCATTTT
TRBJ2-5,NA,NA,TRBV2,CASSEEQETQYF,TGTGCCAGCAGTGAAGAGCAAGAGACCCAGTACTTC
TRBJ2-1,NA,NA,TRBV19,CASKTDGYEQFF,TGTGCCAGCAAAACAGACGGGTATGAGCAGTTCTTC
TRBJ1-5,NA,NA,TRBV6-4,CASSDCRVSNQPQHF,TGTGCCAGCAGTGACTGCAGGGTTAGCAATCAGCCCCAGCATTTT
TRBJ2-4,NA,TRBD1,TRBV5-1,CASSPDRENIQYF,TGCGCCAGCAGCCCTGACAGGGAAAACATTCAGTACTTC
TRBJ2-7,NA,NA,TRBV9,CASSGRGHSYEQYF,TGTGCCAGCAGCGGCAGGGGTCACTCCTACGAGCAGTACTTC
TRBJ1-5,NA,TRBD1,TRBV18,CASSPTGGGNQPQHF,TGTGCCAGCTCCCCCACAGGGGGCGGCAATCAGCCCCAGCATTTT
TRBJ1-3,NA,TRBD1,TRBV2,CASRLTGGSGNTIYF,TGTGCCAGCAGGCTAACAGGGGGCTCTGGAAACACCATATATTTT
TRBJ1-1,NA,TRBD1,TRBV2,CASSEQGGDTEAFF,TGTGCCAGCAGTGAGCAGGGGGGGGACACTGAAGCTTTCTTT
TRBJ2-3,NA,NA,TRBV4-2,CASSVGSGTDTQYF,TGTGCCAGCAGCGTCGGGAGTGGAACAGATACGCAGTATTTT
TRBJ2-7,NA,NA,TRBV11-2,CASSFSPGPYEQYF,TGTGCCAGCAGCTTCTCCCCTGGCCCCTACGAGCAGTACTTC
TRBJ2-7,NA,TRBD1,TRBV27,CASKRTGDRDEQYF,TGTGCCAGCAAGCGGACAGGGGATAGGGACGAGCAGTACTTC
TRBJ1-4,NA,NA,TRBV6-6,CASGYRTDEKLFF,TGTGCCAGCGGATACAGGACGGATGAAAAACTGTTTTTT
TRBJ2-5,once,NA,TRBV10-2,CASSEYSGRGEVNRGLEETQYF,TGCGCCAGCAGTGAGTATAGTGGGAGGGGGGAGGTGAACAGGGGCCTAGAAGAGACCCAGTACTTC
TRBJ2-7,NA,NA,TRBV15,CATSRDTDRPPYEQYF,TGTGCCACCAGCAGAGATACGGACAGACCTCCCTACGAGCAGTACTTC
TRBJ2-1,NA,NA,TRBV29-1,CSVAPPPVSSYNEQFF,TGCAGCGTTGCCCCGCCGCCCGTGAGCTCCTACAATGAGCAGTTCTTC
TRBJ2-7,NA,TRBD2,TRBV7-9,CASSLPPRLAGGPRQYF,TGTGCCAGCAGCCTCCCCCCCAGACTAGCGGGAGGGCCTAGGCAGTACTTC
TRBJ2-1,NA,NA,TRBV10-1,CASSENLYNEQFF,TGCGCCAGCAGTGAAAATTTGTACAATGAGCAGTTCTTC
TRBJ1-1,NA,NA,TRBV6-1,CASTGYTEAFF,TGTGCCAGCACGGGTTACACTGAAGCTTTCTTT
TRBJ2-1,NA,NA,TRBV7-3,CASSLMGWNEQFF,TGTGCCAGCAGCTTAATGGGGTGGAATGAGCAGTTCTTC
TRBJ2-5,few,NA,TRBV5-1,CASSLGTTQIWETQYF,TGCGCCAGCAGCTTGGGGACTACCCAGATATGGGAGACCCAGTACTTC
TRBJ2-3,NA,NA,TRBV7-9,CASSSLGGDTQYF,TGTGCCAGCAGCTCCTTGGGGGGAGATACGCAGTATTTT
TRBJ2-7,NA,TRBD1,TRBV5-1,CASSSFDRGPYEQYF,TGCGCCAGCAGCTCATTCGACAGGGGTCCCTACGAGCAGTACTTC
TRBJ2-3,NA,TRBD1,TRBV7-9,CASSSAPGQGSTDTQYF,TGTGCCAGCAGTTCCGCGCCGGGACAGGGGAGCACAGATACGCAGTATTTT
TRBJ2-7,NA,NA,TRBV4-2,CASSQAAAGTYEQYF,TGTGCCAGCAGCCAGGCCGCTGCGGGGACGTACGAGCAGTACTTC
TRBJ2-5,few,NA,TRBV5-1,CASSLQGIGETQYF,TGCGCCAGCAGCTTGCAGGGGATAGGGGAGACCCAGTACTTC